This T cell receptor (beta chain) was captured by sequencing in a study of Graves' ophthalmopathy and Graves' hyperthyroidism. The overall study: Stable hyperthyroid donors showed no ophthalmopathy during 18 months follow-up.

The CDR3 has 12 residues. Losses at the gene ends were 7 bases for V and 11 bases for J; bases not matched to a gene: 6. CDR1 is ENHRY, CDR2 SYGVKD, per germline. This clonotype showed up many times. RNA transcripts yielded amplified TCR beta CDR3 regions. An opening RT-PCR round employed HTBI primers and preceded a second-round multiplex PCR. TCRdb reanalysed the multiplex PCR reads using MiXCR and keeps one entry per CDR3 protein. Of over a million distinct CDR3 sequences listed, about 38% are singletons. Exclusion covered patients with other autoimmune diseases or uncontrolled infections (as well as pregnancy or lactation). Orbital computed tomography, thyroid ultrasound, TRAb, serum thyroxine and clinical symptoms formed the basis of diagnosis.

Sequencing was done on a sample of peripheral blood or thyroid tissue (not recorded which). The chain carries TRBV10-3 and TRBJ1-1; 11 bases are a match to TRBD1. The TCR was taken from an adult man with Graves' hyperthyroidism. CDR3 bases: TGTGCCATCACCGGGACAGGGGGTACCGCTTTCTTT. Amino acids: CAITGTGGTAFF.